This TCR beta chain originates from a study of shared clonotypes between healthy human individuals. The wider study: The study enrolled a couple of women and a few men aged 18 to 49.

Trimming removed 2 bases from V and 7 bases from J, with 18 bases in between. The CDR3 runs to 16 residues. Germline CDR1 SGHTA, CDR2 FQGNSA. The data were produced by immunoSEQ multiplex PCR, yet TCRdb's version contains in-frame clones alone and is incomplete. The repertoire has 600,000 to 800,000 clones, around 70% of them found once; the top ten carry more than 1.5%. Findings of the study overall: Estimated clonotype richness was generally higher in naive than memory subsets. A few donors held about 5% of naive CD4 clonotypes in common.

The donors, all of them Caucasian adults, lived in Nashville, Tennessee. Turning to this clone: Its antigen is still unknown.

This TCR derives from a woman aged 25 to 39 in good health. The chain uses TRBV7-2 and TRBJ2-1; D is uncertain. The sample consisted of memory CD4+ T cells sorted from blood. As for subset: CD45RA-negative fraction. CDR3 in DNA: TGTGCCAGCAGCTTATTGTCCCAACATGTAGTGAATGAGCAGTTCTTC. Its translation is CASSLLSQHVVNEQFF.